This T cell receptor (beta chain) was profiled in a study of shared clonotypes between healthy human individuals. TCRdb's table, derived via immunoSEQ multiplex PCR, lists solely in-frame clones and lacks some. The sample gives about 1.1 million clones, around three quarters of which show up once; more than 0.55% is in the top ten. Study results and limitations: Naive subsets usually exceeded memory subsets in estimated richness. Sampling involved blood alone; tissue repertoires likely differ.

A remark on this clone: Its antigen remains unknown.

The ends lost 0 bases at V and 0 bases at J; junction bases unmatched: 8. The germline V gene encodes CDR1 SGDLS and CDR2 YYNGEE. The CDR3 sequence is 20 residues long. The chain is built from TRBV9 and TRBJ2-2; 13 bases fit TRBD2. The origin of this receptor is a young man in good health. Some clones in this sample may be carry-over from other donors' samples. The sequencing sample was made of memory CD4+ T cells from PBMCs. The subset was: CD45RA-negative fraction. CDR3 sequence (DNA): TGTGCCAGCAGCGTAGAGAGATTACTAGCGGGAGGGCCGAACACCGGGGAGCTGTTTTTT. It translates to CASSVERLLAGGPNTGELFF.